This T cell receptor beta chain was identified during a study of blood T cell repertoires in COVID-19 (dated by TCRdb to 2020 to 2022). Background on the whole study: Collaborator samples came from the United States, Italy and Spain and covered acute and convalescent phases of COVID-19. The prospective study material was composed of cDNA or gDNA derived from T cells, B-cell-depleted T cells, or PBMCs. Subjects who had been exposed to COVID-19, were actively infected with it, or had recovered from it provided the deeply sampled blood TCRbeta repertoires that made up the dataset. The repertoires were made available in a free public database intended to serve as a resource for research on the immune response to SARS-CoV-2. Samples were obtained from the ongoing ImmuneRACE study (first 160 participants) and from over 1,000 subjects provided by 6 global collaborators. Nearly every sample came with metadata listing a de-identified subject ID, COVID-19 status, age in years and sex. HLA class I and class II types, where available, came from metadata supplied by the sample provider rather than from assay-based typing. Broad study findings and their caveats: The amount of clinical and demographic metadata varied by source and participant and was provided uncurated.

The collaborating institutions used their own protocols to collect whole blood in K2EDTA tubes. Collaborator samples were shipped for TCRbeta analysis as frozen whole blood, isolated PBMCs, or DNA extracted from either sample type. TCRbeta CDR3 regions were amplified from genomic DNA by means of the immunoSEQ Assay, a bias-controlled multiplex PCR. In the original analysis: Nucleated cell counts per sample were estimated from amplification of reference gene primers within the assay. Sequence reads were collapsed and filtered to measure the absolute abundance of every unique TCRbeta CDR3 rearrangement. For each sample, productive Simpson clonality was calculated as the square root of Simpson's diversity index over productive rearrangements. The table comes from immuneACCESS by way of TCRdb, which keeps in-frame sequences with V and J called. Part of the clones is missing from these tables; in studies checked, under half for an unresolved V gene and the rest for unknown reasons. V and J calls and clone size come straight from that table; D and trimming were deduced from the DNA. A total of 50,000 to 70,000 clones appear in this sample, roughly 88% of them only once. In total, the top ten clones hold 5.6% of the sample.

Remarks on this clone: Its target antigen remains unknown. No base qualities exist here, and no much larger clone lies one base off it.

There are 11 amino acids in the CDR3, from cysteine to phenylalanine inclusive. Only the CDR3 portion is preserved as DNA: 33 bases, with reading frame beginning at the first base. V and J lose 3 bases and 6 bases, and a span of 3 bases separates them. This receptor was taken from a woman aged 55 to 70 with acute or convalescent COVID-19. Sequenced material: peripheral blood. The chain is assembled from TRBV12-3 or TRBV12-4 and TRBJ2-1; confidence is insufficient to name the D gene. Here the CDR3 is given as CASSLRNEQFF. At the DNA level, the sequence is TGTGCCAGCAGTTTGCGCAATGAGCAGTTCTTC.